The source of this T cell receptor beta chain is a study of T cell repertoires in cytomegalovirus infection. Notes on the study in general: There were HLA-C-restricted CMV-specific TCR beta clonotypes dominating the ex vivo response. Cumulative frequency of public TCR beta families picked out carriers of CMV plus the relevant HLA.

Worth noting for this clonotype: Antigen unknown.

TCRdb re-called the reads with MiXCR, one entry per CDR3 protein. Of 250,000 to 300,000 distinct CDR3 sequences in the sample, approximately 15% are singletons; the top ten hold roughly 8.9%. The germline V gene has CDR1 MRHNA and CDR2 SNTAGT. The CDR3 is made up of 16 amino acids. V dropped 0 bases and J dropped 1 base, with 11 bases sitting between them. The sequence came from a human donor in good health (CMV status not recorded). Some clones in this sample may be carry-over from other donors' samples. The V call is TRBV6-4, the J call TRBJ2-3, with D unclear. The specimen was PBMCs. The CDR3 DNA reads TGTGCCAGCAGTGACTCGAAGGGTGGAGGCACAGATACGCAGTATTTT. Translated: CASSDSKGGGTDTQYF.